These T cell receptor beta chains were read from a single sample in a study of monozygotic twins with inflammatory bowel disease. With the 5' RACE reads reprocessed, TCRdb shows one record per CDR3 protein and no DNA. The sample data list approximately 400,000 distinct CDR3 sequences. Material for sequencing was blood. These receptors were obtained from a human donor with ulcerative colitis or Crohn's disease, or a healthy co-twin of an affected twin (not recorded which). The CDR3 runs from the conserved cysteine through the conserved F or W.

V,J,CDR3
TRBV20-1,TRBJ2-5,CSARGNQETQYF
TRBV7-9,TRBJ1-1,CAASGLNTEAFF
TRBV28,TRBJ2-5,CASSRTGGPKSAQYF
TRBV4-3,TRBJ2-7,CASSQERTGAGLAGTYEQYF
TRBV3-1,TRBJ2-1,CASSPRVGASHYNEQFF
TRBV7-2,TRBJ1-1,CASSLMRDTEAFF
TRBV5-6,TRBJ2-2,CASRIRDFQPARLRAGELFF
TRBV20-1,TRBJ2-5,CSARDFGGETQYF
TRBV19,TRBJ2-2,CASRPMSGVNTGELFF
TRBV5-1,TRBJ1-3,CASKAGSGNTIYF
TRBV29-1,TRBJ2-3,CSVAAGVRGTQYF
TRBV12-3/TRBV12-4,TRBJ2-5,CASTPGYQETQYF
TRBV3-1,TRBJ2-1,CASSQRGTEQFF
TRBV18,TRBJ1-5,CASSPVRGLQPQHF
TRBV3-1,TRBJ2-3,CASSQDVASGHYTQYF